This T cell receptor beta chain was recovered during a study of cytomegalovirus exposure and HLA in healthy donors. Study at large: Out of roughly 170 million T cells, an earlier analysis found fewer than 140 million unique TCR beta sequences in total.

The PCR employed 60 Vbeta primers together with 13 Jbeta primers. Authors' analysis steps: Roughly 11 million shared chains were among tens of millions of unique TCR beta chains counted in a later analysis. The method was immunoSEQ multiplex PCR; TCRdb's version includes in-frame clones alone and lacks a portion of them. That table supplies the V and J calls and clone size; D and trimming were determined from the DNA. There are 100,000 or so clones in the sample; approximately 87% occur only once, and 2.6% lies in the top ten. Whole-study results and caveats: Associated with cytomegalovirus, according to the listing, were some 150 TCR beta chains. Confirmation in vitro established that a few CMV-associated chains were specific for CMV antigens.

The sample holds a few counts of this clone. The target antigen is unknown. The sequencing sample was made of PBMCs. The clonotype comes from a man aged 35 to 55 in good health and CMV-seronegative.

The CDR3 spells CASSWGQGHNQPQHF. The CDR3 region has the DNA TGTGCCAGCAGCTGGGGACAGGGGCACAATCAGCCCCAGCATTTT. V is TRBV7-8 and J is TRBJ1-5; 10 positions match TRBD1. The V gene end was trimmed by 4 bases and the J gene end by 3 bases; junction bases not matched to a gene: 3. This CDR3 region has 15 residues. CDR1 is SGHVS, CDR2 FQNEAQ, per germline.